A selection of T cell receptor beta chains follows, all from one sample in a study of Ad26.COV2.S vaccination and SARS-CoV-2 variants. Measured with immunoSEQ multiplex PCR; TCRdb has only the in-frame clones, and not every one. The sample has approximately 350,000 clones, about 80% seen once. The sequenced sample was peripheral blood, obtained in a trial of Ad26.COV2.S vaccine versus placebo. These receptors were obtained from a person between 18 and 65 years old who received the Ad26.COV2.S COVID-19 vaccine or a placebo. The CDR3 runs from the conserved cysteine through the conserved F or W. A D gene is named only where the DNA matches it firmly.

CDR3: CAEGGPRETQYF
J: TRBJ2-5
V: TRBV6-5
D: NA

CDR3: CASSQVTVAYNSPLHF
J: TRBJ1-6
V: TRBV4-1
D: NA

CDR3: CASSLAGRLNTEAFF
J: TRBJ1-1
V: TRBV5-5
D: NA

CDR3: CSVQGLHYEQYF
J: TRBJ2-7
V: TRBV29-1
D: TRBD1

CDR3: CASTGTGGNEQFF
J: TRBJ2-1
V: TRBV18
D: TRBD1

CDR3: CASLLSGNEQFF
J: TRBJ2-1
V: TRBV6-5
D: NA

CDR3: CASSRFGTVSGNTIYF
J: TRBJ1-3
V: TRBV3-1/TRBV3-2
D: TRBD1

CDR3: CASSPTFTTEAFF
J: TRBJ1-1
V: TRBV27
D: NA

CDR3: CASRKQGDYGYTF
J: TRBJ1-2
V: TRBV28
D: NA

CDR3: CASSPGLAGGTQRETQYF
J: TRBJ2-5
V: TRBV18
D: TRBD2

CDR3: CASSSRGNQPQHF
J: TRBJ1-5
V: TRBV7-2
D: NA

CDR3: CASSSSSGATYNEQFF
J: TRBJ2-1
V: TRBV7-2
D: TRBD2

CDR3: CASSQGGGADTQYF
J: TRBJ2-3
V: TRBV4-3
D: NA

CDR3: CASSPGLARAEQYF
J: TRBJ2-7
V: TRBV6-5
D: NA

CDR3: CASSDGTEYHGDTIYF
J: TRBJ1-3
V: TRBV6-1
D: TRBD1

CDR3: CASSLIGSEAFF
J: TRBJ1-1
V: TRBV27
D: NA

CDR3: CASSRGPMRANVLTF
J: TRBJ2-6
V: TRBV6-2/TRBV6-3
D: NA

CDR3: CASSLPSSYEQYF
J: TRBJ2-7
V: TRBV7-9
D: NA

CDR3: CASSYGQGYTF
J: TRBJ1-2
V: TRBV6-5
D: NA

CDR3: CASSPLTGGETEAFF
J: TRBJ1-1
V: TRBV18
D: TRBD1

CDR3: CASSYSGTGNFYGYTF
J: TRBJ1-2
V: TRBV6-5
D: TRBD1

CDR3: CAAGTFGQPQHF
J: TRBJ1-5
V: TRBV30
D: NA

CDR3: CASSFGTGGDEQYF
J: TRBJ2-7
V: TRBV7-9
D: TRBD1

CDR3: CASSSGGGHSPLHF
J: TRBJ1-6
V: TRBV5-4
D: NA